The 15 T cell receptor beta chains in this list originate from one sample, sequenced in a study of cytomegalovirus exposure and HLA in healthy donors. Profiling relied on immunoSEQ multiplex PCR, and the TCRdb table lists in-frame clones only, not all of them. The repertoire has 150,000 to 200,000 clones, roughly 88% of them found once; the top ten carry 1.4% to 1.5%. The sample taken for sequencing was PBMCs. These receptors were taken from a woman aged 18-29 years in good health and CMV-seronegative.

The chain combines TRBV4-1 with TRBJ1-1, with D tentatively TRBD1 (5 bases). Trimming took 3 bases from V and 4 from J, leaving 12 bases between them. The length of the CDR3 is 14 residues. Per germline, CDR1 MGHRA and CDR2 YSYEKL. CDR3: CASSQEGRGTEAFF. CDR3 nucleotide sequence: TGCGCCAGCAGCCAGGAGGGACGGGGCACTGAAGCTTTCTTT.

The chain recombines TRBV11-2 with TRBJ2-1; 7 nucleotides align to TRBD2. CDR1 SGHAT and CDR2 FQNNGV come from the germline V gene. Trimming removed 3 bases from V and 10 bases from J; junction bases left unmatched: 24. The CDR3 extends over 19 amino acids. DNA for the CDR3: TGTGCCAGCAGCTTTCCCCGAAGAGAGTTGGCTAGCGGTGGGTACGAGCAGTTCTTC. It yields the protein CASSFPRRELASGGYEQFF.

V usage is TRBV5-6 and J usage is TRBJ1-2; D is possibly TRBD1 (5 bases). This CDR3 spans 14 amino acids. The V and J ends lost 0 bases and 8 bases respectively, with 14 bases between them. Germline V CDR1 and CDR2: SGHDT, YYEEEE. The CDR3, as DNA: TGTGCCAGCAGCTTGGCCTATTTAGACAGCGGCTACACCTTC. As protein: CASSLAYLDSGYTF.

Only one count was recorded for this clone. The CDR3 loop is CASSFAATDTQYF. In DNA, the CDR3 is TGTGCCAGCAGCTTCGCGGCCACAGATACGCAGTATTTT. The chain uses TRBV7-6 and TRBJ2-3; D remains unclear. The V end lost 3 bases, the J end lost 2 bases, and 6 bases lay between the germline ends. Germline V gives CDR1 SGHVS, CDR2 FNYEAQ. The CDR3 totals 13 residues.

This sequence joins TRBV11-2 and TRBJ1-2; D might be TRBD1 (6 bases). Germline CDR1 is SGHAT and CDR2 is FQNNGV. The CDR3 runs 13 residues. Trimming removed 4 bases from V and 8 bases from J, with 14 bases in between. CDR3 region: CASSSGGPSGYTF. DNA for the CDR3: TGTGCCAGCAGCTCCGGGGGGCCGAGCGGCTACACCTTC.

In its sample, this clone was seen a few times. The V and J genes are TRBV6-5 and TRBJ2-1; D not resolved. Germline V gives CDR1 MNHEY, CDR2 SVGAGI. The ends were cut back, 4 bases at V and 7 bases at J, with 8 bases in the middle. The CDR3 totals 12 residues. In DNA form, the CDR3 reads TGTGCCAGCAGTTCAGTCTCGAATGAGCAGTTCTTC. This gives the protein CASSSVSNEQFF.

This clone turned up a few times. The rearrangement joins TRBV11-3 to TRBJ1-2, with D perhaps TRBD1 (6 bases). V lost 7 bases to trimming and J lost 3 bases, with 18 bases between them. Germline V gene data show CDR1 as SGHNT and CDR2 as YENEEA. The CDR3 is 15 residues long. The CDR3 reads CASTRAAQGDYGYTF. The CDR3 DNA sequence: TGTGCCAGCACCCGGGCCGCACAGGGTGACTATGGCTACACCTTC.

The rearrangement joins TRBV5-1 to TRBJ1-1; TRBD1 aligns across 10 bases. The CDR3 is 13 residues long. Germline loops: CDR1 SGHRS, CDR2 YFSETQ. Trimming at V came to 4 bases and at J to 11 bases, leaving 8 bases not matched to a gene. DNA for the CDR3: TGCGCCAGCAGCCCCCGGACAGGGGGGGACGCTTTCTTT. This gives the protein CASSPRTGGDAFF.

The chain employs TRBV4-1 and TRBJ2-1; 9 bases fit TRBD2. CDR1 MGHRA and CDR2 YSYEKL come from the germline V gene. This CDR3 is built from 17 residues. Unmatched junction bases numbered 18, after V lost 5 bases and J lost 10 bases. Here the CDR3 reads CASSSGPSSGASREQFF. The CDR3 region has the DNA TGCGCCAGCAGCTCAGGGCCATCTAGCGGGGCTAGTCGAGAGCAGTTCTTC.

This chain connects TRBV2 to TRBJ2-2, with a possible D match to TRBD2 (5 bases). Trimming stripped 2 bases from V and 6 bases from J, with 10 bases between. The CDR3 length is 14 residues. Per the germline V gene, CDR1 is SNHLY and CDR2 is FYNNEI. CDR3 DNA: TGTGCCAGCAGTGAATCCCGGGGAGCCGGGGAGCTGTTTTTT. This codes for CASSESRGAGELFF.

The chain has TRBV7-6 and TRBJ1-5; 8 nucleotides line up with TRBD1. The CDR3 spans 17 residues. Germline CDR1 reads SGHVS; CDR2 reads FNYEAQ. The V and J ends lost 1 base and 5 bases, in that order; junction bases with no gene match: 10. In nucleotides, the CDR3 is TGTGCCAGCAGCTTAGGGCCAGGGACAGGATTACATCAGCCCCAGCATTTT. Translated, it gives CASSLGPGTGLHQPQHF.

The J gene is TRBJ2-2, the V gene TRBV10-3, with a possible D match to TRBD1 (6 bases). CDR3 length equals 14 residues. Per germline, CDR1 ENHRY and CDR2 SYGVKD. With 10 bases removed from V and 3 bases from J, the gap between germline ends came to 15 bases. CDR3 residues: CATSQGPDTGELFF. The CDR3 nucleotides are TGTGCCACCTCACAGGGACCAGACACCGGGGAGCTGTTTTTT.

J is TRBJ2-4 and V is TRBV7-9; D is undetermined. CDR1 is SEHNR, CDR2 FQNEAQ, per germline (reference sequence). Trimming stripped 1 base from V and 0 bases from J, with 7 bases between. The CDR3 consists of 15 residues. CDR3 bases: TGTGCCAGCAGCTTAGAAGCCTCAGCCAAAAACATTCAGTACTTC. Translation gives CASSLEASAKNIQYF.

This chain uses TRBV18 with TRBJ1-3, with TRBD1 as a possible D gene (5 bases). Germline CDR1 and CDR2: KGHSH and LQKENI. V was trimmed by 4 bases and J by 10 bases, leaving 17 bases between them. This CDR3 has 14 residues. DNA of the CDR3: TGTGCCAGCTCACTGAATCCCCCGGGGGGGACCATATATTTT. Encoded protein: CASSLNPPGGTIYF.

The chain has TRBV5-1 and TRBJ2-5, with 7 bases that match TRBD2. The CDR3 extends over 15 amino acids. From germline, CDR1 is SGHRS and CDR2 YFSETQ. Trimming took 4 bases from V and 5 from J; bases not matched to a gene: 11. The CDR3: CASSEGTKVIETQYF. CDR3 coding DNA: TGCGCCAGCAGCGAAGGGACTAAGGTGATTGAGACCCAGTACTTC.